This is a list of T cell receptor beta chains from one sample in a study of CD8+CD57+ T cells in acquired aplastic anemia. MiXCR, applied by TCRdb to the reads, yields one record per CDR3 protein. The data hold hundreds of thousands of distinct CDR3 sequences, with around 30% observed a single time. The sample comprised sorted CD4+, CD8+, or CD8+CD57+ T cells (not recorded which) from PBMCs. Every receptor here comes from a human donor with aplastic anemia. CDR3s include the opening cysteine and the closing phenylalanine or tryptophan. D genes are given only for firm matches. Not all rows give a size; the values are once, few, many and, for expanded clones, a class.

TRBD1,TRBJ1-4,.,TRBV6-5,TGTGCCAGCAGTTTCCACGGACAGGGAACCAATGAAAAACTGTTTTTT,CASSFHGQGTNEKLFF
TRBD2,TRBJ2-1,.,TRBV11-2,TGTGCCAGCAGCTTAGGTAGCGGGGCCTACAATGAGCAGTTCTTC,CASSLGSGAYNEQFF
TRBD2,TRBJ2-7,.,TRBV11-2,TGTGCCAGCAGCTTAGAAGCCCCAGCGGGGGTGTTTGCCTACGAGCAGTACTTC,CASSLEAPAGVFAYEQYF
.,TRBJ1-2,many,TRBV20-1,TGCAGTGCTCGAGATGGTACTAACTATGGCTACACCTTC,CSARDGTNYGYTF
.,TRBJ2-1,few,TRBV19,TGTGCCAGTAGTATACAGGTTCCCCCCTACAATGAGCAGTTCTTC,CASSIQVPPYNEQFF
.,TRBJ2-2,.,TRBV12-3/TRBV12-4,TGTGCCAGCAGTTTAATCAGGGTGCGAACCGGGGAGCTGTTTTTT,CASSLIRVRTGELFF
.,TRBJ2-1,.,TRBV3-1,TGTGCCAGCAGCCGAAGGATCTCCTACAATGAGCAGTTCTTC,CASSRRISYNEQFF
.,TRBJ1-6,.,TRBV6-1,TGTGCCAGCAGTGAACAGGGGAGCTCCTATAATTCACCCCTCCACTTT,CASSEQGSSYNSPLHF
.,TRBJ1-2,many,TRBV20-1,TGCAGTGCTATACCATTTCGGGGGGCTGATGGCTACACCTTC,CSAIPFRGADGYTF
.,TRBJ2-5,many,TRBV19,TGTGCCAGTAACATGGGGGGCAGGGGGAATCAAGAGACCCAGTACTTC,CASNMGGRGNQETQYF
TRBD1,TRBJ2-1,few,TRBV14,TGTGCCAGCAGCCCCTCGGACAGGGCCGGCAATGAGCAGTTCTTC,CASSPSDRAGNEQFF
.,TRBJ1-4,.,TRBV10-3,TGTGCCATCAGTGAGACAAGTACTGAAAAACTGTTTTTT,CAISETSTEKLFF
TRBD2,TRBJ2-1,.,TRBV11-2,TGTGCCAGCACCCCGACTAGCGGTGCGTCGTATGAGCAGTTCTTC,CASTPTSGASYEQFF
.,TRBJ2-1,.,TRBV6-2/TRBV6-3,TGTGCCAGCAGTTACCTCGGCCTCCCTGGGGTCAATGAGCAGTTCTTC,CASSYLGLPGVNEQFF
TRBD2,TRBJ2-7,many,TRBV24-1,TGTGCCACCAGTGATTCACGGGAGGGAGGGTACGAGCAGTACTTC,CATSDSREGGYEQYF
TRBD1,TRBJ1-2,many,TRBV7-8,TGTGCCAGCAGCTTAACAGGGGTGGATGGCTACACCTTC,CASSLTGVDGYTF
.,TRBJ1-6,many,TRBV9,TGTGCCAGCAGCGTAGGGCTCAGTTCACCCCTCCACTTT,CASSVGLSSPLHF
.,TRBJ2-7,many,TRBV19,TGTGCCAGTAGGACTTCCGACGAGCAGTACTTC,CASRTSDEQYF
TRBD1,TRBJ1-5,.,TRBV12-3/TRBV12-4,TGTGCCAGCAGCTCACAGGGGAGCGGCAATCAGCCCCAGCATTTT,CASSSQGSGNQPQHF
.,TRBJ2-3,.,TRBV5-1,TGCGCCAGCAGCTTGGAGGGGGGGGATACGCAGTATTTT,CASSLEGGDTQYF
.,TRBJ1-2,many,TRBV6-5,TGTGCCAGCAGTTACTTCGCCAGGGGATATGGCTACACCTTC,CASSYFARGYGYTF
TRBD1,TRBJ1-2,few,TRBV5-1,TGCGCCAGCAGCTTGGGGGGACAGGGGGCGCAAAACTATGGCTACACCTTC,CASSLGGQGAQNYGYTF
.,TRBJ1-2,few,TRBV18,TGTGCCAGCTCACCACCGTCCCAGTATGTAAACTATGGCTACACCTTC,CASSPPSQYVNYGYTF
.,TRBJ1-2,.,TRBV19,TGTGCCAGTACGAAGGGGCTCTATGGCTACACCTTC,CASTKGLYGYTF
TRBD1,TRBJ1-6,many,TRBV9,TGTGCCAGCGGGGGGACAGCAAATAATTCACCCCTCCACTTT,CASGGTANNSPLHF
TRBD2,TRBJ2-5,.,TRBV12-3/TRBV12-4,TGTGCCAGCAGTTCCTGGACTAGCGGGCTAGAGACCCAGTACTTC,CASSSWTSGLETQYF
TRBD1,TRBJ1-6,many,TRBV6-5,TGTGCCAGCAGATACGGGACAGAGAATTCACCCCTCCACTTT,CASRYGTENSPLHF
.,TRBJ2-3,.,TRBV25-1,TGTGCCAGCAGCTCCGGACTCCAAAACACAGATACGCAGTATTTT,CASSSGLQNTDTQYF
TRBD2,TRBJ2-7,.,TRBV29-1,TGCAGCGGAGAGGGACTAGCGGGGCAGTACTTC,CSGEGLAGQYF
.,TRBJ1-5,.,TRBV2,TGTGCCAGCAGTTGGGCAGGCGATAGCAATCAGCCCCAGCATTTT,CASSWAGDSNQPQHF
.,TRBJ2-1,few,TRBV7-3,TGTGCCAGCAGCGTCCAGGGCTCTAGCTTAGAGCAGTTCTTC,CASSVQGSSLEQFF
TRBD2,TRBJ2-5,once,TRBV10-3,TGTGCCATCAGTGGTCTAGCGGGGGGGCAGGAGACCCAGTACTTC,CAISGLAGGQETQYF
.,TRBJ1-6,few,TRBV27,TGTGCCAGCACTATACTCGGGGTAGAGGTGTCACCCCTCCACTTT,CASTILGVEVSPLHF
.,TRBJ1-2,many,TRBV12-3/TRBV12-4,TGTGCCAGCCAAGGGACTGACTATGGCTACACCTTC,CASQGTDYGYTF
TRBD1,TRBJ1-1,.,TRBV20-1,TGCAGTGCTGACGACAGGGCCCGAAACACTGAAGCTTTCTTT,CSADDRARNTEAFF
.,TRBJ1-3,few,TRBV7-9,TGTGCCAGCAGCTTAACCGAATCTTACTCTGGAAACACCATATATTTT,CASSLTESYSGNTIYF
.,TRBJ1-2,.,TRBV5-6,TGTGCCAGCAGCTTGGGGGCAGGGGTTGGCTATGGCTACACCTTC,CASSLGAGVGYGYTF
.,TRBJ2-3,.,TRBV7-3,TGTGCCAGCAGCTTACTATCGGGGCCGAAGGCGGATACGCAGTATTTT,CASSLLSGPKADTQYF
.,TRBJ1-5,once,TRBV24-1,TGCGCCACCAGTGATAACACAGGGCCCGGTGGGGTTGGCAATCAGTCCCAGCATTTT,CATSDNTGPGGVGNQSQHF
TRBD1,TRBJ2-1,.,TRBV11-2,TGTGCCAGCAGCTTGGGACAGGGGAAAGGATACAATGAGCAGTTCTTC,CASSLGQGKGYNEQFF
.,TRBJ2-6,.,TRBV20-1,TGCAGTGCCAGGACTGGGGCCAACGTCCTGACTTTC,CSARTGANVLTF
TRBD1,TRBJ1-1,.,TRBV19,TGTGCCAGTAGTAAAGGGACAGGGTTAACTGAAGCTTTCTTT,CASSKGTGLTEAFF
.,TRBJ2-5,.,TRBV2,TGTGCCAGCAGTTTACCGGCAGGCCAAGAGACCCAGTACTTC,CASSLPAGQETQYF
.,TRBJ1-2,many,TRBV29-1,TGCAGCGTACCCGGATATGGCTACACCTTC,CSVPGYGYTF
.,TRBJ1-6,.,TRBV10-3,TGTGCCATCAGCCAGGGAGATCAGGGGATAGGGTCACCCCTCCACTTT,CAISQGDQGIGSPLHF
.,TRBJ1-2,once,TRBV11-2,TGTGCCAGCAGCCCCAACCCCAGGGGAAAAGTAAATGGCTACACCTTC,CASSPNPRGKVNGYTF
.,TRBJ1-1,few,TRBV20-1,TGCAGGACGGGACCGCCGATGAACACTGAAGCTTTCTTT,CRTGPPMNTEAFF
.,TRBJ1-3,many,TRBV19,TGTGCCAGTAGTTCGCTGGGTGGAAACACCATATATTTT,CASSSLGGNTIYF
.,TRBJ1-1,.,TRBV12-3/TRBV12-4,TGTGCCAGCACCCCGGTGGGGGCTCTCACTGAAGCTTTCTTT,CASTPVGALTEAFF
.,TRBJ2-1,once,TRBV10-3,TGTGCCATCAGTGAGTCTACGGGTAGGCCCTACAATGAGCAGTTCTTC,CAISESTGRPYNEQFF
.,TRBJ2-7,many,TRBV10-2,TGCGCCAGCAGTGAGTCGGAGAGGACACTCGACGAGCAGTACTTC,CASSESERTLDEQYF
.,TRBJ1-2,many,TRBV7-9,TGTGCCAGCAGCCAGCCCCAGGGTAACTATGGCTACACCTTC,CASSQPQGNYGYTF
TRBD1,TRBJ1-6,many,TRBV25-1,TGTGCCAGCAGCCCGCCCCGACAGGGGGGTTCACCCCTCCACTTT,CASSPPRQGGSPLHF
.,TRBJ2-1,.,TRBV18,TGTGCCAGCTCTATGACTAGGAATGAGCAGTTCTTC,CASSMTRNEQFF
.,TRBJ2-2,many,TRBV25-1,TGTGCCACTAGCCGAACGGGGGACACCGGGGAGCTGTTTTTT,CATSRTGDTGELFF